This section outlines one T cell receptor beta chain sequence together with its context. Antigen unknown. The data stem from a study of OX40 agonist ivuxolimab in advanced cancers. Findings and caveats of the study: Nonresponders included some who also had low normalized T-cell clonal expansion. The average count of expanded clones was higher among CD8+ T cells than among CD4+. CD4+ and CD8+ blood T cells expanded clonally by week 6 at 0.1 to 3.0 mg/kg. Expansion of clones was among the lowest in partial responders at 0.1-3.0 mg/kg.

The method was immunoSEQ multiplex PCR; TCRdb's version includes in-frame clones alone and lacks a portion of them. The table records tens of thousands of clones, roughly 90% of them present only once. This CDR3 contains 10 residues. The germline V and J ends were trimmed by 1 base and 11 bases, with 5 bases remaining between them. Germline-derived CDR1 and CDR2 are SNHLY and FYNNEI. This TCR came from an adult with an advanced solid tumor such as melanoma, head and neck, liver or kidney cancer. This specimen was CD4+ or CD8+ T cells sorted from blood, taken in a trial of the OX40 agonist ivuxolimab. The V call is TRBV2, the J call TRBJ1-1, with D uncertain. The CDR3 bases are TGTGCCAGCAGTGAAGTTACGGCTTTCTTT. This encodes CASSEVTAFF.